The clone carrying this TCR beta chain was seen a few times. This record belongs to a study of blood T cell repertoires in COVID-19. Per the original data handling: Cell counts per sample came from amplifying reference gene primers. Assay: immunoSEQ multiplex PCR; the TCRdb copy retains only in-frame clones and omits some. V and J calls plus clone size are reproduced from that table; the DNA served to infer D and trimming. The table shows about 220,000 clones, with approximately 83% occurring only once. Trimming removed 3 bases from V and 6 bases from J, with 18 bases in between. Germline lookup yields CDR1 SGDLS and CDR2 YYNGEE. CDR3 length: 15 residues.

The chain is built from TRBV9 and TRBJ1-2; possibly TRBD1 for D (6 bases). This clonotype was obtained from a woman between 50 and 59 years old who had been exposed to COVID-19. Source material: PBMCs or T cells enriched from blood (not recorded which). The chain's CDR3 is CASSASGQPLHGYTF. In DNA, the CDR3 is TGTGCCAGCAGCGCCTCCGGACAGCCTCTTCATGGCTACACCTTC.